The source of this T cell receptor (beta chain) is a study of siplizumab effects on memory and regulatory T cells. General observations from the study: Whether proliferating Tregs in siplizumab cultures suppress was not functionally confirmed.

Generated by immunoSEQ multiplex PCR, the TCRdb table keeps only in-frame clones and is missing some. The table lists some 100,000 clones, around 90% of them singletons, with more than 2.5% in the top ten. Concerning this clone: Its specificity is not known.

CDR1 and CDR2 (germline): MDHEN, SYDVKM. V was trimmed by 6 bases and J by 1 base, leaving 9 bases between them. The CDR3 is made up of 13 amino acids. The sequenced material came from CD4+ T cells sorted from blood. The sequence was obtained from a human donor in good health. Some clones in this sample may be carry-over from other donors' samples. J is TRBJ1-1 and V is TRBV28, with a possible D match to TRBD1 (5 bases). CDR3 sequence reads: CASRPGQNTEAFF. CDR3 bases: TGTGCCAGCAGACCTGGACAGAACACTGAAGCTTTCTTT.